This T cell receptor (beta chain) was observed in a study of T cell repertoires in cytomegalovirus infection. For the study at large: HLA-C-restricted CMV epitopes, recently identified, and well-studied HLA-B-restricted ones were used by the study. CMV infection together with matching HLA type was indicated by public TCR beta signatures. Study-wide results and limits: Predominance within the ex vivo response was attributable to HLA-C-restricted CMV-specific TCR beta clonotypes. Carriers of CMV plus the relevant HLA were identified by cumulative public TCR beta family frequency.

Germline V gene lookup returns CDR1 SGHTA and CDR2 FQGNSA. This CDR3 spans 16 amino acids. Trimming pared 2 bases from V and 0 bases from J, leaving 11 bases between. Concerning this clonotype: As yet, its antigen is unknown.

TCRdb itself ran the reads through MiXCR, one entry per CDR3 protein. The repertoire holds hundreds of thousands of distinct CDR3 sequences, approximately 33% seen once, with about 18% in the top ten. This sequence joins TRBV7-2 and TRBJ2-1; D may be TRBD1 (5 bases). This receptor was identified in a human donor in good health (CMV status not recorded). Some clones in this sample may be carry-over from other donors' samples. This specimen consisted of cultured PBMCs, obtained from culture after CMV antigen stimulation. DNA of the CDR3: TGTGCCAGCAGCTTATTAGGGGTAAACTCCTACAATGAGCAGTTCTTC. Protein product: CASSLLGVNSYNEQFF. Full variable domain (outside the CDR3, taken from reference TRBV7-2 and TRBJ2-1): GAGVSQSPSNKVTEKGKDVELRCDPISGHTALYWYRQSLGQGLEFLIYFQGNSAPDKSGLPSDRFSAERTGGSVSTLTIQRTQQEDSAVYLCASSLLGVNSYNEQFFGPGTRLTVL.